The source of this TCR beta chain is a study of glioma-infiltrating T cells. Regarding the study as a whole: Tissue and blood shared very few CDR3 sequences. Above-expected tissue-blood divergence occurred in all gliomas, most in low-grade ones.

Looked up from germline, CDR1 is LGHNA and CDR2 is YSLEER. The CDR3 is 17 residues long. Amplification of TCR alpha and beta CDR3 regions from RNA used iRepertoire nested multiplex PCR. Input was about 85-450 ng of tissue mRNA or PBMC total RNA. TCRdb re-called the multiplex PCR reads with MiXCR, one entry per CDR3 protein. The sample carries more than 95,000 distinct CDR3 sequences, approximately 28% recorded once. On this clonotype itself: Its cognate antigen is unknown. A read error may be the cause here, since a much bigger clone is one base away.

This clonotype was sampled from a human donor with low-grade glioma or glioblastoma, undergoing nonglioma brain surgery, or in good health (not recorded which). The rearrangement links TRBV4-3 to TRBJ2-5; 9 nucleotides match TRBD1. The specimen sequenced was glioma tissue, nonneoplastic brain tissue, or PBMCs (not recorded which). The DNA of the CDR3 is TGCGCCAGCAGCCGCAATAGACCGGGACAGGGACAAGGGACCCAGTACTTC. Translating it yields CASSRNRPGQGQGTQYF.